This T cell receptor beta chain is drawn from a study of CD8 T cells in Susac syndrome. Roughly 0.5 to 1 ug RNA was reverse transcribed with random hexamers. An immunoSEQ multiplex PCR generated amplified TCR beta CDR3 products spanning 54 Vbeta and 13 Jbeta. From the immunoSEQ multiplex PCR reads, TCRdb called clonotypes with MiXCR, one entry per CDR3 protein. The repertoire holds 180,000 or so distinct CDR3 sequences, with around 94% as singletons. Worth noting for this clonotype: Its antigen is undetermined.

Matching for age and sex applied to the controls, who were healthy donors. Findings and limits, study-wide: The relatively small number of individuals in the TCR sequencing and HLA analysis was acknowledged by the study.

V shed 4 bases and J 2 bases; nucleotides not matched to a gene: 3. Germline loops: CDR1 LGHDT, CDR2 YNNKEL (reference sequence). The CDR3 is made up of 14 amino acids. The sequencing sample was made of CD4+ T cells from PBMCs. The clonotype comes from a human donor in good health. V gene TRBV3-1 combines with J gene TRBJ2-5; 8 nucleotides line up with TRBD1. The CDR3 sequence: CASSRNRGQETQYF. Here the CDR3 DNA reads TGTGCCAGCAGCCGTAACAGGGGGCAAGAGACCCAGTACTTC.